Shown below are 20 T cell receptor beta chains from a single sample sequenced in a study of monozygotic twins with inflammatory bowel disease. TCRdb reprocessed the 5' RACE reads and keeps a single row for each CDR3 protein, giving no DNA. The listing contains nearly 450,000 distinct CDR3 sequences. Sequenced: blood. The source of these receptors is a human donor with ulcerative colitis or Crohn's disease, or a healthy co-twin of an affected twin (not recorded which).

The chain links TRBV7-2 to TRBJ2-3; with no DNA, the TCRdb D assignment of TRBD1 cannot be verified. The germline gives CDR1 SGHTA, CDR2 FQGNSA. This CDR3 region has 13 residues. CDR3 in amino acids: CASRGTLGGTQYF.

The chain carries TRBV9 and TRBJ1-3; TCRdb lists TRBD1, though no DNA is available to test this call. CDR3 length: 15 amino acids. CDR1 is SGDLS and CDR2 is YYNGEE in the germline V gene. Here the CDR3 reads CASSAPQGTGNSIYF.

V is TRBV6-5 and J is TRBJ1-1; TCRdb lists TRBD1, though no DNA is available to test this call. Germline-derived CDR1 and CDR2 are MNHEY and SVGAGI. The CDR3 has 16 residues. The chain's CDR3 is CASSYSSPIGDGEAFF.

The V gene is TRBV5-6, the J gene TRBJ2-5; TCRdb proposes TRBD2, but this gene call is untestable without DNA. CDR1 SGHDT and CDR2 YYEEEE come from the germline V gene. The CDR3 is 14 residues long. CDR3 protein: CASSLRLAQETQYF.

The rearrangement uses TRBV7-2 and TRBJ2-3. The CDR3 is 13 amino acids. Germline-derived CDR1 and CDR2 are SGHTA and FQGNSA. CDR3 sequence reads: CASSSYRTDTQYF.

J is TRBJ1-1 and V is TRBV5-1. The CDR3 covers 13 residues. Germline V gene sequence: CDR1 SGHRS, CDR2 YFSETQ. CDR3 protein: CASSPGGWPEAFF. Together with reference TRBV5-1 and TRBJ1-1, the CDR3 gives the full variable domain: KAGVTQTPRYLIKTRGQQVTLSCSPISGHRSVSWYQQTPGQGLQFLFEYFSETQRNKGNFPGRFSGRQFSNSRSEMNVSTLELGDSALYLCASSPGGWPEAFFGQGTRLTVV.

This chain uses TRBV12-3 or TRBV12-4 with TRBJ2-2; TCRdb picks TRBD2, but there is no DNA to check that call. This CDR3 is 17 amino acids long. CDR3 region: CASSRTGGLAGVGELFF.

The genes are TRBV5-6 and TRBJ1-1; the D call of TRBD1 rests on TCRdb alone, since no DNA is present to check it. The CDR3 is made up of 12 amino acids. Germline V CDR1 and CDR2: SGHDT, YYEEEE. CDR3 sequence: CASSPFRQGPFF.

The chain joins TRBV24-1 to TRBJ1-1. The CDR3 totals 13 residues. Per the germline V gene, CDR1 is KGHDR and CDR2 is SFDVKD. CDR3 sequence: CATSDLLNTEAFF.

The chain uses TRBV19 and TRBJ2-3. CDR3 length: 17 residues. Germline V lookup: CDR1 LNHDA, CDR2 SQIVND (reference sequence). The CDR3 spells CASSPTFIGTGTDTQYF.

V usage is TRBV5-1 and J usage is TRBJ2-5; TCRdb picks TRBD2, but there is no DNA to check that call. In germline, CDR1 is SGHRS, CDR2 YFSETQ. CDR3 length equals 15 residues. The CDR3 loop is CASSLGLDTIETQYF.

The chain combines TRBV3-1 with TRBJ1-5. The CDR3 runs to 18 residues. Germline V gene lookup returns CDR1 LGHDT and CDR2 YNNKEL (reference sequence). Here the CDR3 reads CASSQGSGLAQGNQPQHF.

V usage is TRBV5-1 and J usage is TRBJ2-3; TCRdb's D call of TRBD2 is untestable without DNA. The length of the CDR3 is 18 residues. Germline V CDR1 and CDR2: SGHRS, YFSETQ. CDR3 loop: CASSSLRASGGVTDTQYF. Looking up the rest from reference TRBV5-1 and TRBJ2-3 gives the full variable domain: KAGVTQTPRYLIKTRGQQVTLSCSPISGHRSVSWYQQTPGQGLQFLFEYFSETQRNKGNFPGRFSGRQFSNSRSEMNVSTLELGDSALYLCASSSLRASGGVTDTQYFGPGTRLTVL.

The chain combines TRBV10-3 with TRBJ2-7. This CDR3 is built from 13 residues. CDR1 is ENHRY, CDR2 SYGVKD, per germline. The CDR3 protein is CAIRADGSYEQYF.

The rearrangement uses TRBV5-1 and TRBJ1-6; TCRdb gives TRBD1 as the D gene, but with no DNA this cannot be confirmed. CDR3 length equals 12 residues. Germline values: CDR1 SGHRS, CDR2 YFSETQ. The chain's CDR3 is CASRRPNSPLHF.

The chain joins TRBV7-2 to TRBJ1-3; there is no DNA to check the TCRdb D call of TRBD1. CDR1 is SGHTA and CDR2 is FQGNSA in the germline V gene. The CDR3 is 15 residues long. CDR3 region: CASTKGQFSGNTIYF. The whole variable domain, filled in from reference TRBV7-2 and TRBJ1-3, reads GAGVSQSPSNKVTEKGKDVELRCDPISGHTALYWYRQSLGQGLEFLIYFQGNSAPDKSGLPSDRFSAERTGGSVSTLTIQRTQQEDSAVYLCASTKGQFSGNTIYFGEGSWLTVV.

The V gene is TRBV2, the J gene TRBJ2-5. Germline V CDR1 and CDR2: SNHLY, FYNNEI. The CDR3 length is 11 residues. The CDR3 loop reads CASTLQETQYF.

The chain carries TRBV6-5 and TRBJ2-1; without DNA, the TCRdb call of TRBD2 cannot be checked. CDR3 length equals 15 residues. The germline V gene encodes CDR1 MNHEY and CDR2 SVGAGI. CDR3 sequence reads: CASIYSRTISNEQFF.

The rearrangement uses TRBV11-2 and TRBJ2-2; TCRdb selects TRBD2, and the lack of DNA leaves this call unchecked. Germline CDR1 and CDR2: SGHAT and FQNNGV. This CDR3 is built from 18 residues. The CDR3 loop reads CASSPGTSGSTNTGELFF.

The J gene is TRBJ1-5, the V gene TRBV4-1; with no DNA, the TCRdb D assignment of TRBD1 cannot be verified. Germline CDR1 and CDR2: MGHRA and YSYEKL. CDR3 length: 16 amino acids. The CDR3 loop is CASTMDGGSLNQPQHF.